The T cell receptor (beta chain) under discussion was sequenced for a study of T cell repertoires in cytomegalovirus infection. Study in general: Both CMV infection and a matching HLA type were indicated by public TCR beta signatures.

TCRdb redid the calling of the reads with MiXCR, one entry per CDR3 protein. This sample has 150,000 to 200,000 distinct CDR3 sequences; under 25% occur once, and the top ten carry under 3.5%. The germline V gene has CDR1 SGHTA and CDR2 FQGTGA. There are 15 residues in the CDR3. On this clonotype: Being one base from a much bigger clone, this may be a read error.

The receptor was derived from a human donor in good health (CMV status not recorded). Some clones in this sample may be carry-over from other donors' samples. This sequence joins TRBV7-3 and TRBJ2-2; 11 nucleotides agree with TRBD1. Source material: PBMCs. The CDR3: CASSLGTGGTGELLF. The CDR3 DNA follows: TGTGCCAGCAGCTTAGGGACAGGGGGTACCGGGGAGCTGCTTTTT.